The rows below give T cell receptor beta chains drawn from one sample of a study of a mutant IDH1 vaccine in newly diagnosed glioma. The protocol was immunoSEQ multiplex PCR, while the TCRdb copy is restricted to in-frame clones and leaves out a portion. This table has some 130,000 clones, around 80% appearing once. The antigens for these receptors are not known. The source material was PBMCs, sampled from a glioma patient whose treatment included an IDH1 peptide vaccine. Receptors originate from a man aged 35 to 55 with glioma. CDR3s include the opening cysteine and the closing phenylalanine or tryptophan. A D gene is named only where the DNA matches it firmly. Rows may omit the clone size; those that give it use once, few, many or a size class.

>-|-|TRBV30|TRBJ2-5
CAWTAKETQYF
TGTGCCTGGACCGCCAAAGAGACCCAGTACTTC
>-|-|TRBV28|TRBJ2-7
CASSLYGGGTYEQYF
TGTGCCAGCAGTTTGTATGGGGGTGGGACCTACGAGCAGTACTTC
>TRBD1|-|TRBV5-5|TRBJ2-7
CASRGIRGRYEQYF
TGTGCCAGCAGAGGAATAAGGGGGCGATACGAGCAGTACTTC
>-|-|TRBV5-4|TRBJ2-7
CASSLYASSYEQYF
TGTGCCAGCAGCTTGTACGCCAGTTCCTACGAGCAGTACTTC
>-|-|TRBV5-4|TRBJ2-7
CASSFPGINYEQYF
TGTGCCAGCAGCTTCCCAGGAATTAACTACGAGCAGTACTTC
>-|few|TRBV9|TRBJ2-5
CASSAFSGVRNDPKETQYF
TGTGCCAGCAGCGCCTTCTCGGGGGTTCGGAACGACCCTAAAGAGACCCAGTACTTC
>-|-|TRBV4-3|TRBJ2-3
CASSQQQGSTDTQYF
TGCGCCAGCAGCCAACAACAGGGTTCCACAGATACGCAGTATTTT
>-|-|TRBV5-5|TRBJ1-2
CASSGWPHSDYGYTF
TGTGCCAGCAGTGGGTGGCCCCACTCGGACTATGGCTACACCTTC
>-|-|TRBV2|TRBJ2-1
CASSELAGQQFF
TGTGCCAGCAGTGAGCTCGCGGGACAGCAGTTCTTC
>-|-|TRBV5-8|TRBJ1-4
CASRVLTWDEKLFF
TGTGCCAGCAGGGTGTTAACATGGGATGAAAAACTGTTTTTT
>-|-|TRBV18|TRBJ2-6
CASSPPGAGTGANVLTF
TGTGCCAGCTCACCACCGGGGGCAGGGACTGGGGCCAACGTCCTGACTTTC
>-|-|TRBV5-1|TRBJ2-7
CASSFIRGYEQYF
TGCGCCAGCAGCTTTATCAGGGGCTACGAGCAGTACTTC
>-|-|TRBV4-2|TRBJ1-5
CASSLEGVSTQPQHF
TGTGCCAGCAGCCTGGAGGGAGTAAGCACTCAGCCCCAGCATTTT
>-|-|TRBV4-2|TRBJ1-4
CASSQYGSSGEVGEKLFF
TGTGCCAGCAGCCAATACGGGAGTAGCGGGGAAGTTGGGGAAAAACTGTTTTTT
>-|once|TRBV4-1|TRBJ2-3
CASSQGPGGQDTQYF
TGCGCCAGCAGCCAGGGGCCCGGGGGCCAAGATACGCAGTATTTT
>TRBD1|-|TRBV6-4|TRBJ1-5
CASSEGTGANQPQHF
TGTGCCAGCAGTGAGGGGACAGGGGCCAATCAGCCCCAGCATTTT
>-|once|TRBV5-6|TRBJ1-2
CASSLEGGTPGNYGYTF
TGTGCCAGCAGCTTGGAAGGAGGGACACCCGGCAACTATGGCTACACCTTC
>-|-|TRBV27|TRBJ1-1
CASSFWQGGTEAFF
TGTGCCAGCAGTTTTTGGCAGGGAGGAACTGAAGCTTTCTTT
>TRBD2|-|TRBV7-2|TRBJ2-1
CASSSGLAGFNEQFF
TGTGCCAGCAGCTCGGGACTAGCGGGATTCAATGAGCAGTTCTTC
>-|few|TRBV4-1|TRBJ1-5
CASSQVAGTDQPQHF
TGCGCCAGCAGCCAAGTTGCAGGGACGGATCAGCCCCAGCATTTT
>-|-|TRBV27|TRBJ1-2
CASSLSGPTAGYTF
TGTGCCAGCAGTTTATCGGGGCCTACGGCCGGCTACACCTTC
>TRBD1|-|TRBV5-1|TRBJ1-6
CASSLYLGTGVNSPLHF
TGCGCCAGCAGCTTGTATTTAGGGACAGGGGTTAATTCACCCCTCCACTTT
>TRBD1|-|TRBV7-9|TRBJ2-1
CASSRDSYDEQFF
TGTGCCAGCAGCCGGGACAGTTACGATGAGCAGTTCTTC
>-|-|TRBV5-1|TRBJ1-2
CASSLGTTPVVGYTF
TGCGCCAGCAGCTTGGGTACAACCCCAGTTGTGGGGTACACCTTC
>-|-|TRBV6-5|TRBJ2-7
CASRDRVEQYF
TGTGCCAGCAGGGATAGGGTCGAGCAGTACTTC
>TRBD2|-|TRBV7-6|TRBJ2-7
CASSLTVREGIGEQYF
TGTGCCAGCAGCTTAACGGTGCGGGAGGGTATTGGCGAGCAGTACTTC
>TRBD1|-|TRBV5-1|TRBJ1-6
CASSFGQGNSPLHF
TGCGCCAGCAGCTTCGGACAGGGAAATTCACCCCTCCACTTT
>-|-|TRBV28|TRBJ2-7
CASSSAGALLGQYF
TGTGCCAGCAGTTCAGCAGGTGCTCTATTGGGGCAGTACTTC
>-|-|TRBV5-1|TRBJ2-3
CASSPGLGDQDTQYF
TGCGCCAGCAGCCCGGGACTGGGCGACCAAGATACGCAGTATTTT
>TRBD1|-|TRBV6-5|TRBJ2-7
CASSRQGRSYEQYF
TGTGCCAGCAGTCGACAGGGGAGGTCCTACGAGCAGTACTTC
>-|-|TRBV6-1|TRBJ2-7
CASSPRRETNEQYF
TGTGCCAGCAGTCCCCGGAGGGAGACCAACGAGCAGTACTTC